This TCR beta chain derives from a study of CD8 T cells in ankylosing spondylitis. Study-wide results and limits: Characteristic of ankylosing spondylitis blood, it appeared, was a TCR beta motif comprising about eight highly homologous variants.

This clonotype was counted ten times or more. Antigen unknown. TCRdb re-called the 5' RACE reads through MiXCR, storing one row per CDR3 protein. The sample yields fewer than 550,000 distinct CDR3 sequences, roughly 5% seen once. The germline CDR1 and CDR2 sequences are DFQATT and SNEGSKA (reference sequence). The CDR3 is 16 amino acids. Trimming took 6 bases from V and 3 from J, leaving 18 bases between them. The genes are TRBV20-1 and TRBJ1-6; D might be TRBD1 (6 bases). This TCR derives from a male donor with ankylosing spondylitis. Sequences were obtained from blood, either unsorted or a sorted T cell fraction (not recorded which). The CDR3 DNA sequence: TGCAGTGCACGCCCCGTACAGGGATTCTATAATTCACCCCTCCACTTT. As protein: CSARPVQGFYNSPLHF.